Sequencing of this T cell receptor beta chain was carried out in a study of cytomegalovirus exposure and HLA in healthy donors. Sequencing used immunoSEQ multiplex PCR; TCRdb keeps in-frame clones, though not all of them. Counted here are 95,000 to 150,000 clones, about nine tenths occurring once; the ten biggest clones make up 1.5% to 2.5%. Per germline, CDR1 SNHLY and CDR2 FYNNEI. The CDR3 spans 12 residues. The TCR originated in a woman aged 18-29 years in good health and CMV-seronegative. Sequenced: PBMCs. The chain combines TRBV2 with TRBJ2-5; 7 bases fit TRBD1. The end of the DNA aligns better with TRBJ2-7, so the J call may be wrong. CDR3 sequence: CASSRDSYEQYF. The DNA of the CDR3 is TGTGCCAGCAGTAGGGACAGTTACGAGCAGTACTTC.